The sequence of this T cell receptor beta chain was determined in a study of beta chain features in type 1 diabetes. In germline, CDR1 is SGHAT, CDR2 FQNNGV. CDR3 length: 13 amino acids. V gave up 5 bases and J gave up 5 bases, with 11 bases separating them. Donors underwent one heparinised blood draw, around 120 mL on average. Via CD45RO/CCR7/CD25/CD127/CD95/CD27, cells of the CD4+ naive, central memory, regulatory and stem cell-like memory subsets were sorted. In regard to this clone: The antigen remains unidentified.

Overall study findings and caveats: Moderate but significant shortening of TCRB CDR3s was recorded in all four CD4+ subsets from Type 1 diabetes patients.

Expressed TCRB transcripts were sequenced, since all the RNA that had been isolated was reverse transcribed. Clones were read by immunoSEQ multiplex PCR, and TCRdb kept only the in-frame ones, dropping some. The data show about 360,000 clones, with roughly 12% seen just once and 0.008% to 0.011% held by the top ten. The rearrangement uses TRBV11-2 and TRBJ2-3, with D possibly being TRBD2 (6 bases). This clonotype originated in a woman in her late teens or twenties with type 1 diabetes. The source material was naive CD4+ T cells from blood. CDR3 region: CASSPGVRDTQYF. CDR3 coding DNA: TGTGCCAGCAGCCCGGGGGTCCGAGATACGCAGTATTTT. The variable domain in full, with the rest retrieved from reference TRBV11-2 and TRBJ2-3, is EAGVAQSPRYKIIEKRQSVAFWCNPISGHATLYWYQQILGQGPKLLIQFQNNGVVDDSQLPKDRFSAERLKGVDSTLKIQPAKLEDSAVYLCASSPGVRDTQYFGPGTRLTVL.